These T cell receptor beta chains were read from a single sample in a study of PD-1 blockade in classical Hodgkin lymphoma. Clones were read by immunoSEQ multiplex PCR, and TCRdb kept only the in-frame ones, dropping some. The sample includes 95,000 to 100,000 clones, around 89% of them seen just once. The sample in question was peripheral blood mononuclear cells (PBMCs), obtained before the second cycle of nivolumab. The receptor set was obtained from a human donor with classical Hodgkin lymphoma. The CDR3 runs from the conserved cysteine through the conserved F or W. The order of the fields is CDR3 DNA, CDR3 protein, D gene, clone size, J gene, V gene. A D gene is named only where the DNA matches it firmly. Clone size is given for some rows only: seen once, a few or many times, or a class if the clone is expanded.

TGTGCCAGCAGCCCATGGCCGACCAGCATCACCGGGGAGCTGTTTTTT	CASSPWPTSITGELFF	.	.	TRBJ2-2	TRBV7-2
TGTGCCTGGAGTGTACTGAGGAGCTCTGGAAACACCATATATTTT	CAWSVLRSSGNTIYF	.	.	TRBJ1-3	TRBV30
TGTGCCAGTAGTATAGGGGTAGATGAGCAGTTCTTC	CASSIGVDEQFF	.	.	TRBJ2-1	TRBV19
TGTGCCAGCAGCTTCGGCCCGGGGAGCACAGATACGCAGTATTTT	CASSFGPGSTDTQYF	.	.	TRBJ2-3	TRBV5-4
TGTGCCAGCAGTTACCTAAAACAGGGGCCAGCTGAAGCTTTCTTT	CASSYLKQGPAEAFF	TRBD1	.	TRBJ1-1	TRBV6-5
TGTGCCAGCAGCTACAAGAGCTCCTATAATTCACCCCTCCACTTT	CASSYKSSYNSPLHF	.	once	TRBJ1-6	TRBV5-6
TGCGCCAGCAGCTTGGGGCAGTCCACAGATACGCAGTATTTT	CASSLGQSTDTQYF	.	.	TRBJ2-3	TRBV5-1
TGTGCCAGCAGCTCAGTATTACTGGGACAGGGACTAGCTAGTGAGCAGTTCTTC	CASSSVLLGQGLASEQFF	.	once	TRBJ2-1	TRBV5-6
TGTGCCAGCAGTTTAAGGGGACAGGGCCACAATCAGCCCCAGCATTTT	CASSLRGQGHNQPQHF	TRBD1	.	TRBJ1-5	TRBV28
TGTGCCTGGGCCCCTAGCGGTCAGCCCCAGCATTTT	CAWAPSGQPQHF	.	once	TRBJ1-5	TRBV30
TGTGCCAGCACTGGGACTAATGAAAAACTGTTTTTT	CASTGTNEKLFF	.	few	TRBJ1-4	TRBV6-4
TGTGCCAGCAGCGTTTCGGGCAACACAGATACGCAGTATTTT	CASSVSGNTDTQYF	.	once	TRBJ2-3	TRBV9
TGTGCCAGCAGCACCCTGAGGGGGAGAAACACCATATATTTT	CASSTLRGRNTIYF	.	.	TRBJ1-3	TRBV11-2
TGTGCCAGCAGCTTATCCAGGGGGCAGTTCTCCTACAATGAGCAGTTCTTC	CASSLSRGQFSYNEQFF	TRBD1	.	TRBJ2-1	TRBV7-6
TGTGCCAGCAGCGCCAACCCAGGACAGGGGAACACTGAAGCTTTCTTT	CASSANPGQGNTEAFF	TRBD1	.	TRBJ1-1	TRBV25-1
TGTGCCAGCAGCTTGGGAAGGGGCTCAGGGGACTATGGCTACACCTTC	CASSLGRGSGDYGYTF	.	.	TRBJ1-2	TRBV11-2
TGTGCCAGCAGTTACTCCGGAGGCCTCTACGGCTACACCTTC	CASSYSGGLYGYTF	.	.	TRBJ1-2	TRBV6-5
TGTGCCATCACACCGGACCCCCAGGGGAGAGGCTACACCTTC	CAITPDPQGRGYTF	.	.	TRBJ1-2	TRBV10-3
TGTGCCTGGAGTGCCCAGGGCTACACCTTC	CAWSAQGYTF	.	few	TRBJ1-2	TRBV30
TGCAGCGCCCAGGGGGCGGGGAACACTGAAGCTTTCTTT	CSAQGAGNTEAFF	TRBD1	.	TRBJ1-1	TRBV29-1
TGCGCCAGCAGCCAAGGGTCCGGGGGTAGCACAGATACGCAGTATTTT	CASSQGSGGSTDTQYF	.	.	TRBJ2-3	TRBV4-3
TGTGCCAGCGGGGGAAGCTATGGCTACACCTTC	CASGGSYGYTF	.	.	TRBJ1-2	TRBV6-5
TGTGCCAGCAGCTTAGTTAGCGGGGCAGATACGCAGTATTTT	CASSLVSGADTQYF	TRBD2	.	TRBJ2-3	TRBV7-9
TGTGCCAGCAGGGACAGGGGCACTGAAGCTTTCTTT	CASRDRGTEAFF	TRBD1	.	TRBJ1-1	TRBV5-6
TGTGCCACCAGCAGAGACCAGAAGGAAAAACTGTTTTTT	CATSRDQKEKLFF	.	.	TRBJ1-4	TRBV15
TGTGCCATCAGTGCCGGGACAGGGATCGGGAATGGAACTGAAGCTTTCTTT	CAISAGTGIGNGTEAFF	TRBD1	.	TRBJ1-1	TRBV10-3